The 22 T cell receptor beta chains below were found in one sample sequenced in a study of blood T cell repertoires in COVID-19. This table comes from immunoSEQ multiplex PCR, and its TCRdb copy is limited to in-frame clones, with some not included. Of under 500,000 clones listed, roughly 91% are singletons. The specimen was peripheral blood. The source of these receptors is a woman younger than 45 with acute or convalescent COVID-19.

CDR3 in amino acids: CASSPPGTRGTYEQYF. CDR3 sequence (DNA): TGTGCCAGCAGCCCACCCGGGACTAGGGGAACCTACGAGCAGTACTTC. V usage is TRBV9 and J usage is TRBJ2-7; 8 positions match TRBD2. Germline V gives CDR1 SGDLS, CDR2 YYNGEE. The CDR3 loop spans 16 amino acids. Trimming took 4 bases from V and 2 from J; bases not matched to a gene: 11.

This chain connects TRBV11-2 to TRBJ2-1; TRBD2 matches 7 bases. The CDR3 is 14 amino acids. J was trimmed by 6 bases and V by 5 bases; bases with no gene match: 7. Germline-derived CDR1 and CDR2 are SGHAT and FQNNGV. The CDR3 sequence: CASSPTGGINEQFF. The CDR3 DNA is TGTGCCAGCAGCCCTACCGGGGGGATCAATGAGCAGTTCTTC. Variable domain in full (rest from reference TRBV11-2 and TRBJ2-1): EAGVAQSPRYKIIEKRQSVAFWCNPISGHATLYWYQQILGQGPKLLIQFQNNGVVDDSQLPKDRFSAERLKGVDSTLKIQPAKLEDSAVYLCASSPTGGINEQFFGPGTRLTVL.

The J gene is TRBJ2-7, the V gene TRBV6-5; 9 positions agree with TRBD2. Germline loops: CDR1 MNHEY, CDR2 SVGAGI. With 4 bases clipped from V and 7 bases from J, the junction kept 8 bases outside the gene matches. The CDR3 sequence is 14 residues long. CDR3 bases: TGTGCCAGCAGTTGGCTAGCGGGGTCCGGTGAGCAGTACTTC. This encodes CASSWLAGSGEQYF.

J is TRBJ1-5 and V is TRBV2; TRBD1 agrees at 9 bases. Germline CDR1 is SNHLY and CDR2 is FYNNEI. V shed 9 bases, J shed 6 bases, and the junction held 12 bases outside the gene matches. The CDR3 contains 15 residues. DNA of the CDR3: TGTGCCAGGAGAAAAGGGACAGGGTATATTCAGCCCCAGCATTTT. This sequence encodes CARRKGTGYIQPQHF.

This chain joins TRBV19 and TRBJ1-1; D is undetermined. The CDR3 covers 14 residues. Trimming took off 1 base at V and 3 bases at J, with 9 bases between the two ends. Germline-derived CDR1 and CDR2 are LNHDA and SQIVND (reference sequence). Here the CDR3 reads CASSIVHRDTEAFF. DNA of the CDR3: TGTGCCAGTAGTATAGTCCACAGAGACACTGAAGCTTTCTTT.

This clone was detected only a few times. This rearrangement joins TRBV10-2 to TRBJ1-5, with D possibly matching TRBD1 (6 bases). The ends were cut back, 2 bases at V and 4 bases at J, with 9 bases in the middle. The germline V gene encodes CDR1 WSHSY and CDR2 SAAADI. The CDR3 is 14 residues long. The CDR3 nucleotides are TGCGCCAGCAGTGAGACAGGGATTAATCAGCCCCAGCATTTT. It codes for CASSETGINQPQHF.

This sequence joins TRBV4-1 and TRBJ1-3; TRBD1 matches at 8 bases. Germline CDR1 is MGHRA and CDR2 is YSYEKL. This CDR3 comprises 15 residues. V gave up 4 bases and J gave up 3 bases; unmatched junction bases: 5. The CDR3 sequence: CASSLDRGIGNTIYF. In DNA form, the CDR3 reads TGCGCCAGCAGCCTTGACAGGGGCATTGGAAACACCATATATTTT.

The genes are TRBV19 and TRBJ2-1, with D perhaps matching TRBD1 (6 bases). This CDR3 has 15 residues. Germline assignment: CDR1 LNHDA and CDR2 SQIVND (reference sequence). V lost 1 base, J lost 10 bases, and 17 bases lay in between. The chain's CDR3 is CASSIVARGREEQFF. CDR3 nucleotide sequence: TGTGCCAGTAGTATAGTAGCCAGGGGACGCGAAGAGCAGTTCTTC. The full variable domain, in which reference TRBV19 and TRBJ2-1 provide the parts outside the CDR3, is DGGITQSPKYLFRKEGQNVTLSCEQNLNHDAMYWYRQDPGQGLRLIYYSQIVNDFQKGDIAEGYSVSREKKESFPLTVTSAQKNPTAFYLCASSIVARGREEQFFGPGTRLTVL.

Here the CDR3 DNA reads TGTGCCAGCAGGAACCTAGCGGGGGGGCCAAATGAGCAGTTCTTC. It translates to CASRNLAGGPNEQFF. V usage is TRBV5-8 and J usage is TRBJ2-1; 12 bases fit TRBD2. Per the germline V gene, CDR1 is SGHTS and CDR2 is YDEGEE. Germline trimming cut 5 bases from V and 7 bases from J; bases unmatched to any gene: 7. The CDR3 has 15 amino acids.

CDR3 nucleotide sequence: TGTGCCAGCAGTTGGCGGGGGGACAGGGGAGGCGTCTACACTGAAGCTTTCTTT. It codes for CASSWRGDRGGVYTEAFF. The chain joins TRBV6-2 or TRBV6-3 to TRBJ1-1; 10 bases are a match to TRBD1. CDR1 and CDR2 (germline): MNHEY, SVGEGT. With V trimmed by 4 bases and J by 3 bases, 14 bases remained unmatched. The CDR3 is 18 amino acids.

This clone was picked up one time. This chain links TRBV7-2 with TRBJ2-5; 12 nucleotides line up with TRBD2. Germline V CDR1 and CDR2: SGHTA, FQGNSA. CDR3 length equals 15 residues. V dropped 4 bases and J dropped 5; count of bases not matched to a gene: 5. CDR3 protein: CASSSLAGGLETQYF. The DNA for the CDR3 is TGTGCCAGCAGCTCTCTAGCGGGGGGGCTCGAGACCCAGTACTTC. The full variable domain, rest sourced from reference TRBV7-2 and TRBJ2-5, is GAGVSQSPSNKVTEKGKDVELRCDPISGHTALYWYRQSLGQGLEFLIYFQGNSAPDKSGLPSDRFSAERTGGSVSTLTIQRTQQEDSAVYLCASSSLAGGLETQYFGPGTRLLVL.

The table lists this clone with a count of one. CDR3 sequence reads: CASTPSGGGYTF. In DNA, the CDR3 is TGTGCCAGCACCCCCAGTGGCGGTGGCTACACCTTC. J is TRBJ1-2 and V is TRBV12-3 or TRBV12-4; D not certain. This CDR3 has 12 residues. V lost 7 bases to trimming and J lost 7 bases, with 13 bases between them.

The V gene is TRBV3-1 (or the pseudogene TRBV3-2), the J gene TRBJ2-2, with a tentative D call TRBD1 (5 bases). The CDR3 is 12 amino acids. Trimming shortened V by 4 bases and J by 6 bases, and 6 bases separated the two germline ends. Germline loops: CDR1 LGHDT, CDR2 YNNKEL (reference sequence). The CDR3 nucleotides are TGTGCCAGCAGCCTACAGGCCGGGGAGCTGTTTTTT. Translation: CASSLQAGELFF.

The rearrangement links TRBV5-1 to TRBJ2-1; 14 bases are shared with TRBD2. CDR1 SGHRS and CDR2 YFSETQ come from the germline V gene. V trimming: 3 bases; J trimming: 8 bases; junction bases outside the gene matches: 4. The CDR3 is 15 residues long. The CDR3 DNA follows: TGCGCCAGCAGCTCTGGGACTAGCGGGGGCGATGAGCAGTTCTTC. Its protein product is CASSSGTSGGDEQFF.

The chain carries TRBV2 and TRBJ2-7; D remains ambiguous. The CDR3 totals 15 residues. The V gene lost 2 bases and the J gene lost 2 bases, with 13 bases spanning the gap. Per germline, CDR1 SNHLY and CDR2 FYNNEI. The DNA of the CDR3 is TGTGCCAGCAGTGAAATTGTATACAAAGCCTACGAGCAGTACTTC. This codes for CASSEIVYKAYEQYF.

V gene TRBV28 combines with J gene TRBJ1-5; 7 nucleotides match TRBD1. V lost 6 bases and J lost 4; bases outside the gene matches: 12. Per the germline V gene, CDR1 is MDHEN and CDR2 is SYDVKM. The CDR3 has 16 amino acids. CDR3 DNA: TGTGCCAGCAGGAAAAAGATGGGACAGATTAATCAGCCCCAGCATTTT. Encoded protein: CASRKKMGQINQPQHF.

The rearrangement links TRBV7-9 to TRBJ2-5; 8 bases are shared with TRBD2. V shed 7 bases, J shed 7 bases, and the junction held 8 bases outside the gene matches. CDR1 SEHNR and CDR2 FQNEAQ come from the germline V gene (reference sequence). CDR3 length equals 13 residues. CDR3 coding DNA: TGTGCCAGCAACGGACTAGCCGGTCCGACCCAGTACTTC. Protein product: CASNGLAGPTQYF. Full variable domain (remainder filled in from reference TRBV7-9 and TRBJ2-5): DTGVSQNPRHKITKRGQNVTFRCDPISEHNRLYWYRQTLGQGPEFLTYFQNEAQLEKSRLLSDRFSAERPKGSFSTLEIQRTEQGDSAMYLCASNGLAGPTQYFGPGTRLLVL.

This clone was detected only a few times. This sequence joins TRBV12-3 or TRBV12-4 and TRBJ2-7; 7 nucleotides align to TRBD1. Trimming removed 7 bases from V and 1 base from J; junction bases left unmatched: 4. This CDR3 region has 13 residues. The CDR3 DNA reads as TGTGCCAGCACTTGGACAGGATCCTACGAGCAGTACTTC. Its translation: CASTWTGSYEQYF.

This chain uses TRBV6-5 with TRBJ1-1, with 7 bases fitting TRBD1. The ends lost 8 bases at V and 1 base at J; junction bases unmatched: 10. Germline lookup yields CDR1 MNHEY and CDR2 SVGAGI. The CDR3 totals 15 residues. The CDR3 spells CASQRGGGPNTEAFF. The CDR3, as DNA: TGTGCCAGCCAAAGAGGGGGCGGACCGAACACTGAAGCTTTCTTT.

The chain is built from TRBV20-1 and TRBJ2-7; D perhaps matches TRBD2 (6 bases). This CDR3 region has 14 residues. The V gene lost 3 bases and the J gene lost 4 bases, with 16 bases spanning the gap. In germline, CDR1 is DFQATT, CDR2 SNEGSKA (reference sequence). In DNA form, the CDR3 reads TGCAGTGCTAGTACTTATGCGGAGGGATACGAGCAGTACTTC. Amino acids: CSASTYAEGYEQYF.

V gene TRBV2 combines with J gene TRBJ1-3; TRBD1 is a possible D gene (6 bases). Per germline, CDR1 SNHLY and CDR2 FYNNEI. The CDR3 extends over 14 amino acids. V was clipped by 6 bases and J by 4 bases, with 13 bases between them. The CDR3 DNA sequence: TGTGCCAGCAGAAGAGGCGGGGGCGGAAACACCATATATTTT. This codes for CASRRGGGGNTIYF.

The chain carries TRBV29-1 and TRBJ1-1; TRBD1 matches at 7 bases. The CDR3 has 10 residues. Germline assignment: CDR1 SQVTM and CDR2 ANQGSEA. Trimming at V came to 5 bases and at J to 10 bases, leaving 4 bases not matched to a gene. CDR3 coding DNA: TGCAGCGTTACAGGGGAACGAGCTTTCTTT. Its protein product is CSVTGERAFF.